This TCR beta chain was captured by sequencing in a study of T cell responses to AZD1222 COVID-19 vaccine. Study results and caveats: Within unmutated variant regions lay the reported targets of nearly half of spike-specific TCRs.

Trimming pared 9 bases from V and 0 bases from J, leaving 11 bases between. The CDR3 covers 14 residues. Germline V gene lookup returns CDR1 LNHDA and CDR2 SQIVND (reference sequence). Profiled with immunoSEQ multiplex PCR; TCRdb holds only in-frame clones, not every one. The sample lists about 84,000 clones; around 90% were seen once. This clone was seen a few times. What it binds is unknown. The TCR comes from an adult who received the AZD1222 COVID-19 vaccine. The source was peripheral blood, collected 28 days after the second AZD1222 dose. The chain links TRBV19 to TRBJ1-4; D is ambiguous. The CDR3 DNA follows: TGTGCCAGCGCTTCGGTAGCAACTAATGAAAAACTGTTTTTT. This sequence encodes CASASVATNEKLFF.